The text below deals with one T cell receptor beta chain. The CDR3 contains 13 residues. CDR1 and CDR2 from the germline V gene are SGHTS and YDEGEE. V was clipped by 2 bases and J by 2 bases, with 7 bases between them. This specimen comes from a study of shared clonotypes between healthy human individuals. Both subsets, CD45RA+ naive and CD45RA-negative memory, were split from the CD4+ cells. Assay execution proceeded at the deep level. Measured with immunoSEQ multiplex PCR; TCRdb has only the in-frame clones, and not every one. The sample shows a few million clones, about 92% of them seen only once. The TCR originated in a man between 18 and 35 years old in good health. The sample was naive CD4+ T cells sorted from blood. Stated subset: CD45RA+ positively selected. V usage is TRBV5-8 and J usage is TRBJ2-5; D is uncertain. The CDR3 loop reads CASSFGRQETQYF. CDR3 in DNA: TGTGCCAGCAGCTTCGGCAGGCAAGAGACCCAGTACTTC.